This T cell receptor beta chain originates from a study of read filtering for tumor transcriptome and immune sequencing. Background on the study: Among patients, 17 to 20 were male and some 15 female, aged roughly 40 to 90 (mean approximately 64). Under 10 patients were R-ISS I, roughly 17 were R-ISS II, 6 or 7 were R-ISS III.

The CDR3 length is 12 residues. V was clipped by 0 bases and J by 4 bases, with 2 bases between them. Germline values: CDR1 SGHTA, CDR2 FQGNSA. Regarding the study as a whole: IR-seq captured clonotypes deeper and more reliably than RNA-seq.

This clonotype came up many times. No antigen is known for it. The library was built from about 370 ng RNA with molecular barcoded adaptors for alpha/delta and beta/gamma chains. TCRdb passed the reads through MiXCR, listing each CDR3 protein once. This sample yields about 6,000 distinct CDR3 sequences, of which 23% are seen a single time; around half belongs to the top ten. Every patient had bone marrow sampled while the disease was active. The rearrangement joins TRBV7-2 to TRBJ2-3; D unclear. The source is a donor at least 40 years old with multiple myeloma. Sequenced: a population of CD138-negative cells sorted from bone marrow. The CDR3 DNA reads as TGTGCCAGCAGCTTAGCGTCAGATACGCAGTATTTT. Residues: CASSLASDTQYF. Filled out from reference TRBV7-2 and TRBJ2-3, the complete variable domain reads GAGVSQSPSNKVTEKGKDVELRCDPISGHTALYWYRQSLGQGLEFLIYFQGNSAPDKSGLPSDRFSAERTGGSVSTLTIQRTQQEDSAVYLCASSLASDTQYFGPGTRLTVL.